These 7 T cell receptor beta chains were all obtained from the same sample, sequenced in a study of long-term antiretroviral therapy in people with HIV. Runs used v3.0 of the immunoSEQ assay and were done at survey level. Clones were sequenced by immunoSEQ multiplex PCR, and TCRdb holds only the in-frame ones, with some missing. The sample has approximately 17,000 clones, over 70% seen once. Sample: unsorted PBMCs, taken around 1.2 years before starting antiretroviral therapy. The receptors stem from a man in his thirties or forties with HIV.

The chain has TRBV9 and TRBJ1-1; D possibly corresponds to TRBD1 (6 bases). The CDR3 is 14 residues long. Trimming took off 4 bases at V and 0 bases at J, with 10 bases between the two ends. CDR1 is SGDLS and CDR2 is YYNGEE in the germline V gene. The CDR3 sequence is CASSPRGVNTEAFF. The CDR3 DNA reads TGTGCCAGCAGCCCGAGGGGGGTGAACACTGAAGCTTTCTTT.

The CDR3 is CASSLGQGAYNEQFF. The DNA of the CDR3 is TGTGCCAGCTCACTCGGACAGGGGGCTTACAATGAGCAGTTCTTC. The chain combines TRBV18 with TRBJ2-1; 11 bases agree with TRBD1. The CDR3 length is 15 residues. CDR1 and CDR2 (germline): KGHSH, LQKENI. Trimming at V came to 4 bases and at J to 4 bases, leaving 3 bases not matched to a gene. Full variable domain (remainder filled in from reference TRBV18 and TRBJ2-1): NAGVMQNPRHLVRRRGQEARLRCSPMKGHSHVYWYRQLPEEGLKFMVYLQKENIIDESGMPKERFSAEFPKEGPSILRIQQVVRGDSAAYFCASSLGQGAYNEQFFGPGTRLTVL.

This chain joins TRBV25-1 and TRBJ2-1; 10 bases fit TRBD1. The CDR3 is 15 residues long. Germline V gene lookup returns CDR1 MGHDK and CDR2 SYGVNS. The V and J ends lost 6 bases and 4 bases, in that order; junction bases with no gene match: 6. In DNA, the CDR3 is TGTGCCAGCAGAAGGACAGGGGGGGTTTACAATGAGCAGTTCTTC. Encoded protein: CASRRTGGVYNEQFF.

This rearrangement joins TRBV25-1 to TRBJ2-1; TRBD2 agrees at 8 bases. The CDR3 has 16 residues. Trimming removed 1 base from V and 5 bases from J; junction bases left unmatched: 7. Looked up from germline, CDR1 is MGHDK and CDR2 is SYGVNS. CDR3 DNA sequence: TGTGCCAGCAGTGAATCGGCTAGCGGGCCACACAATGAGCAGTTCTTC. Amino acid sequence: CASSESASGPHNEQFF.

CDR3 DNA: TGTGCCAGCCAACCAGCCCAGGGGTTTCGTGAAAAACTGTTTTTT. This codes for CASQPAQGFREKLFF. The chain is built from TRBV19 and TRBJ1-4, with TRBD1 as a possible D gene (6 bases). Trimming cost V 9 bases and J 7 bases, with 21 bases left between them. The CDR3 has 15 residues. Germline CDR1 LNHDA, CDR2 SQIVND (reference sequence).

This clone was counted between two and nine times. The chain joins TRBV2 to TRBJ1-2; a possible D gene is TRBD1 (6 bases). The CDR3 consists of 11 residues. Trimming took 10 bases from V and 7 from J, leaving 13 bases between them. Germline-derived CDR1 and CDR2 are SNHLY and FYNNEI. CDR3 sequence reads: CAIGGPSGYTF. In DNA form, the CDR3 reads TGTGCCATCGGGGGCCCAAGTGGCTACACCTTC.

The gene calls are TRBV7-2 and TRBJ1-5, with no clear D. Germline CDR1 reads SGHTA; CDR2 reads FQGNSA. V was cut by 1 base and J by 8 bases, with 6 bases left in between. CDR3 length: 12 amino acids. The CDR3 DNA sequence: TGTGCCAGCAGCTTAGTTGGAGAGCCCCAGCATTTT. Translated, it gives CASSLVGEPQHF.